These T cell receptor beta chains were read from a single sample in a study of blood T cell repertoires in COVID-19. Using immunoSEQ multiplex PCR, the repertoire was profiled, and TCRdb retains in-frame clones only, with some absent. The repertoire holds 130,000 or so clones, with approximately 80% as singletons. The specimen sequenced was peripheral blood. The source of these receptors is a human donor in a cohort sampled during active COVID-19. Each CDR3 is given with its conserved first and last residue. A D gene is named only where the DNA matches it firmly. Not all rows give a size; the values are once, few, many and, for expanded clones, a class.

D | J | V | length | size | CDR3 | DNA
NA | TRBJ2-7 | TRBV6-5 | 13 | NA | CASRTVSSYEQYF | TGTGCCAGCAGGACAGTGAGCTCCTACGAGCAGTACTTC
NA | TRBJ2-7 | TRBV4-1 | 12 | NA | CASSQDRGEQYF | TGCGCCAGCAGCCAAGATAGGGGCGAGCAGTACTTC
NA | TRBJ2-5 | TRBV7-2 | 14 | NA | CASSSSAGRETQYF | TGTGCCAGCAGCTCCTCCGCAGGGAGGGAGACCCAGTACTTC
TRBD1 | TRBJ2-7 | TRBV5-8 | 15 | NA | CASSLPRTGSYEQYF | TGTGCCAGCAGCTTGCCCAGGACAGGGTCCTACGAGCAGTACTTC
NA | TRBJ1-5 | TRBV6-5 | 15 | few | CASSQRRNSNQPQHF | TGTGCCAGCAGCCAAAGGCGGAATAGCAATCAGCCCCAGCATTTT
TRBD1 | TRBJ2-3 | TRBV5-5 | 17 | medium-sized | CASSGQTPGQSTDTQYF | TGTGCCAGCAGCGGACAGACCCCGGGACAGTCTACAGATACGCAGTATTTT
NA | TRBJ1-2 | TRBV2 | 14 | NA | CASRSLSEQGGYTF | TGTGCCAGCCGAAGTCTCTCGGAACAGGGCGGCTACACCTTC
NA | TRBJ2-7 | TRBV4-1 | 15 | NA | CASSQEARSSYEQYF | TGCGCCAGCAGCCAAGAGGCGCGGAGCTCCTACGAGCAGTACTTC
NA | TRBJ2-7 | TRBV7-2 | 16 | NA | CASSPPDAGRTYEQYF | TGTGCCAGCAGCCCACCCGATGCGGGACGAACCTACGAGCAGTACTTC
TRBD2 | TRBJ2-5 | TRBV9 | 15 | NA | CASSDSGGAGETQYF | TGTGCCAGCAGCGATAGCGGGGGGGCGGGAGAGACCCAGTACTTC
NA | TRBJ1-2 | TRBV28 | 13 | once | CASHSPLNYGYTF | TGTGCCAGTCATAGTCCCCTTAACTATGGCTACACCTTC